The present T cell receptor beta chain was sequenced within a study of blood T cell repertoires in COVID-19. Looking at the study overall: Acute and convalescent COVID-19 samples came from the United States, Italy and Spain. PBMCs, B-cell-depleted T cells, or T cells were the source of the cDNA or gDNA that made up the material.

In Seattle, patients joined the study during active infection and were tracked longitudinally. CDR3 length equals 17 residues. The V gene's germline CDR1 is SGDLS and CDR2 YYNGEE. J lost 4 bases, V lost 5 bases, and 15 bases had no gene match. Some clones are missing from TCRdb's copy, which holds only in-frame ones; the method was immunoSEQ multiplex PCR. The sample consists of roughly 440,000 clones, about 91% of them appearing once. The chain couples TRBV9 to TRBJ2-1, with 7 positions matching TRBD2. The clonotype comes from a woman aged 45-60 years with COVID-19, enrolled during active disease. What was sequenced was peripheral blood. The CDR3 nucleotides read TGTGCCAGCAGAGGTGGGGCGGGGGATTCCCATTACAATGAGCAGTTCTTC. Translated, it gives CASRGGAGDSHYNEQFF.